The sequence of this T cell receptor beta chain was determined in a study of T cell repertoires in cytomegalovirus infection. Looking at the study overall: Public TCR beta signatures were indicative of both CMV infection and a matching HLA type. Whole-study results and caveats: The study identified carriers of CMV plus the relevant HLA from cumulative public TCR beta family frequency. Ex vivo, HLA-C-restricted CMV-specific TCR beta clonotypes prevailed over the rest of the response.

TCRdb redid the calling of the reads with MiXCR, one entry per CDR3 protein. The data show 510,000 or so distinct CDR3 sequences, more than 20% seen once. Germline V gene sequence: CDR1 SGHNT, CDR2 YENEEA. V shed 3 bases, J shed 2 bases, and the junction held 7 bases outside the gene matches. The CDR3 totals 15 residues. Concerning this clonotype: Its cognate antigen is unknown.

This chain connects TRBV11-3 to TRBJ2-7; 7 nucleotides match TRBD2. Input material: PBMCs. This clonotype was sampled from a human donor in good health (CMV status not recorded). Some clones in this sample may be carry-over from other donors' samples. In DNA form, the CDR3 reads TGTGCCAGCAGCTTGGAATCTAGCGGACCCTACGAGCAGTACTTC. Translation: CASSLESSGPYEQYF.